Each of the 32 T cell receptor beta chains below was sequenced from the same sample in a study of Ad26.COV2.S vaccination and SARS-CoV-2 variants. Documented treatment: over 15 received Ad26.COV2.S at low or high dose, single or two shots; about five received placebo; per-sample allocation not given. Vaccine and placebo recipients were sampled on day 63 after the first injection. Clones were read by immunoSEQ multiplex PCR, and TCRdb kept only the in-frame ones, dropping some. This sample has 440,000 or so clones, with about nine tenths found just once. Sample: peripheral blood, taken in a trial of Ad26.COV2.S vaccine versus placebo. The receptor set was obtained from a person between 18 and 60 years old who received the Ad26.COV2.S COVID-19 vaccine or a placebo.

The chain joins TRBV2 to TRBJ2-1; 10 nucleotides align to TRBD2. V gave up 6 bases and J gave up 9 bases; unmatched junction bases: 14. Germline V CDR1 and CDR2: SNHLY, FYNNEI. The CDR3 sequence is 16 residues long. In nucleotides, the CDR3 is TGTGCCAGCAGCCCCCGGGCACGAGCGGGAGGGATTGAGCAGTTCTTC. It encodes CASSPRARAGGIEQFF.

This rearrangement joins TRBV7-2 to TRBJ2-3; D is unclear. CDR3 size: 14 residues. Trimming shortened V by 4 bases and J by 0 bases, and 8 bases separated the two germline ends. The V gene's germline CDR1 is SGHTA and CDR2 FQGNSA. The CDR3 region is CASSSLPSTDTQYF. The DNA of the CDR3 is TGTGCCAGCAGCTCACTGCCCAGCACAGATACGCAGTATTTT.

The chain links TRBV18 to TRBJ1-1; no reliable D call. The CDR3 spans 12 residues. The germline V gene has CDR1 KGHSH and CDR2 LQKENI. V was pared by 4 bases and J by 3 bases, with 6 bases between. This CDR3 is CASSRRDTEAFF. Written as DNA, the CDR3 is TGTGCCAGCTCACGTAGGGACACTGAAGCTTTCTTT.

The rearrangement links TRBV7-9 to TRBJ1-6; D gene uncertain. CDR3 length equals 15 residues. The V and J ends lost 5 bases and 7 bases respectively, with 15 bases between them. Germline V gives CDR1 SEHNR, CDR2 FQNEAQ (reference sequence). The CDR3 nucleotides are TGTGCCAGCAGCGGACCCCCCTTCTTAAATTCACCCCTCCACTTT. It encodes CASSGPPFLNSPLHF.

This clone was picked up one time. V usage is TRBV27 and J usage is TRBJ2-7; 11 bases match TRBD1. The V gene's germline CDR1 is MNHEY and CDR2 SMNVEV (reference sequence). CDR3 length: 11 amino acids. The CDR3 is CAGDRGCEQYF. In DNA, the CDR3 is TGTGCGGGGGACAGGGGGTGCGAGCAGTACTTC.

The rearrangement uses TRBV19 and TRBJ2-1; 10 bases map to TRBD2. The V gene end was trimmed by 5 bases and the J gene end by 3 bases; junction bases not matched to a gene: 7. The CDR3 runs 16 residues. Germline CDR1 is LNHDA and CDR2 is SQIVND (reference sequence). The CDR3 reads CASSSMTSGHYNEQFF. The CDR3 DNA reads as TGTGCCAGTAGTTCCATGACTAGCGGGCACTACAATGAGCAGTTCTTC.

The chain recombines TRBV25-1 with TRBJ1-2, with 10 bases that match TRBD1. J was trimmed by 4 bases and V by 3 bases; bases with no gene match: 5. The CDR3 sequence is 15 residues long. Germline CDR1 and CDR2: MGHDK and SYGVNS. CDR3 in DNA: TGTGCCAGCAGTGAGAGCGGGACAGGGGCCTATGGCTACACCTTC. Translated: CASSESGTGAYGYTF.

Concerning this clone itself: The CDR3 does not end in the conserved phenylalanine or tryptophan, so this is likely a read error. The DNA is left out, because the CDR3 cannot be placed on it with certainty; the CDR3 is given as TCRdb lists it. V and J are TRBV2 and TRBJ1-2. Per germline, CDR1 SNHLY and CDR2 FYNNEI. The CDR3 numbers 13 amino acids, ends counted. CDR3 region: CASSAEAGASLLL.

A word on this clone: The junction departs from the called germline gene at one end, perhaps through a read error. DNA of the CDR3: TGCGCCAGCAGCCAAGGGCAGACCGCCCCTCGACGGAGTTTC. This translates into CASSQGQTAPRRSF. V usage is TRBV4-3 and J usage is TRBJ2-7; unclear D gene. CDR3 length: 14 amino acids. Germline CDR1 is LGHNA and CDR2 is YSLEER.

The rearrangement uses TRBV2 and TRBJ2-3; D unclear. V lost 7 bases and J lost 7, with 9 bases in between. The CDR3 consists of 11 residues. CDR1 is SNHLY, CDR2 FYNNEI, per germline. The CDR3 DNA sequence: TGTGCCAGCATGGATCGGTATACGCAGTATTTT. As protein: CASMDRYTQYF. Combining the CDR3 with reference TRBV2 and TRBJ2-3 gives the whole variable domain EPEVTQTPSHQVTQMGQEVILRCVPISNHLYFYWYRQILGQKVEFLVSFYNNEISEKSEIFDDQFSVERPDGSNFTLKIRSTKLEDSAMYFCASMDRYTQYFGPGTRLTVL.

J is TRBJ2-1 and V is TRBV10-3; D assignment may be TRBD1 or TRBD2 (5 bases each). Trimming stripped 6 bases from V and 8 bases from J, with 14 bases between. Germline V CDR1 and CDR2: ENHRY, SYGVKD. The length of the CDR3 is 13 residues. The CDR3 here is CAIRFTGLDEQFF. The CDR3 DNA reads TGTGCCATCAGGTTCACAGGACTCGATGAGCAGTTCTTC.

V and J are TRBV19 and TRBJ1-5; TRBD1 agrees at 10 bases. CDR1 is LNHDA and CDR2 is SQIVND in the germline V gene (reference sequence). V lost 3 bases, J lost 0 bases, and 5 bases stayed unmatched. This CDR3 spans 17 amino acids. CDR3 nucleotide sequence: TGTGCCAGTAGTATCCGGGACAGGGGTCTTAGCAATCAGCCCCAGCATTTT. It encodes CASSIRDRGLSNQPQHF.

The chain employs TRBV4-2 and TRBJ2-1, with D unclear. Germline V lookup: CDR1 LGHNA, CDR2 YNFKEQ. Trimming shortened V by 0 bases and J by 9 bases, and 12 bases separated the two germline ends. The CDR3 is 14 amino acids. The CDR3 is CASSQDRLGTEQFF. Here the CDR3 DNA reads TGTGCCAGCAGCCAAGATCGCCTGGGAACTGAGCAGTTCTTC.

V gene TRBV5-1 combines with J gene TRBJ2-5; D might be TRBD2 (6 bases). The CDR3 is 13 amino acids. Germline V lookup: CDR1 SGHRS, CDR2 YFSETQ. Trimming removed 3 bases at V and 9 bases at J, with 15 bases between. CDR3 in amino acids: CASSSQQEGAQYF. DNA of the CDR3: TGCGCCAGCAGCTCACAACAGGAGGGAGCCCAGTACTTC.

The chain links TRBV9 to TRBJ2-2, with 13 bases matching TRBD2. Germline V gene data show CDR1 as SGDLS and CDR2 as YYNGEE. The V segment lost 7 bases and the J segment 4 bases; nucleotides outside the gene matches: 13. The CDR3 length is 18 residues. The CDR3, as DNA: TGTGCCAGCCTTATTCAGGGACTAGCGGGATTGGTCACCGGGGAGCTGTTTTTT. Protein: CASLIQGLAGLVTGELFF. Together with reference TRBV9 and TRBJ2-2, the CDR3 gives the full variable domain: DSGVTQTPKHLITATGQRVTLRCSPRSGDLSVYWYQQSLDQGLQFLIQYYNGEERAKGNILERFSAQQFPDLHSELNLSSLELGDSALYFCASLIQGLAGLVTGELFFGEGSRLTVL.

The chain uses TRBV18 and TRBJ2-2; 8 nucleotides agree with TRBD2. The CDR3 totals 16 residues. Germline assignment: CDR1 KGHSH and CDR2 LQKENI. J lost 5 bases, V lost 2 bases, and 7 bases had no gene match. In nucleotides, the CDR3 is TGTGCCAGCTCACCATTGGTAGCGGGATATACCGGGGAGCTGTTTTTT. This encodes CASSPLVAGYTGELFF.

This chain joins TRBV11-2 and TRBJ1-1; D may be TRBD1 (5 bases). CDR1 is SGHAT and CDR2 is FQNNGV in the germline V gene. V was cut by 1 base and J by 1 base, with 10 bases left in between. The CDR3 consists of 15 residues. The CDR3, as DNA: TGTGCCAGCAGCTTAGGGGGACGGACGAACACTGAAGCTTTCTTT. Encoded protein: CASSLGGRTNTEAFF.

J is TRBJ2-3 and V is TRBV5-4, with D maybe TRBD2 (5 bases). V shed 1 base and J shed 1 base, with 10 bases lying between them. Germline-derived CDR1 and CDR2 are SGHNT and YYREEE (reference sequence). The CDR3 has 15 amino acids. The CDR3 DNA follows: TGTGCCAGCAGCTTGACGGGAACTGGCACAGATACGCAGTATTTT. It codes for CASSLTGTGTDTQYF.

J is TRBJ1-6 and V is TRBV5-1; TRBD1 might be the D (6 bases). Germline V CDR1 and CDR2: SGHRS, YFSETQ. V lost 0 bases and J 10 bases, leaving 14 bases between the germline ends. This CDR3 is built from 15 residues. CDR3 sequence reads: CASSLGQVGNSPLHF. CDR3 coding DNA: TGCGCCAGCAGCTTGGGACAGGTCGGTAACTCACCCCTCCACTTT. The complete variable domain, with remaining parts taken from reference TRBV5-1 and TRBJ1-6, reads KAGVTQTPRYLIKTRGQQVTLSCSPISGHRSVSWYQQTPGQGLQFLFEYFSETQRNKGNFPGRFSGRQFSNSRSEMNVSTLELGDSALYLCASSLGQVGNSPLHFGNGTRLTVT.

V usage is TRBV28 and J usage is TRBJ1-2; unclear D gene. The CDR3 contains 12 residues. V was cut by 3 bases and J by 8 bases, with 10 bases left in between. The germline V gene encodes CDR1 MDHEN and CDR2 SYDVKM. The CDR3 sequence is CASSLDGNGYTF. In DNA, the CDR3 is TGTGCCAGCAGTTTGGACGGGAACGGCTACACCTTC.

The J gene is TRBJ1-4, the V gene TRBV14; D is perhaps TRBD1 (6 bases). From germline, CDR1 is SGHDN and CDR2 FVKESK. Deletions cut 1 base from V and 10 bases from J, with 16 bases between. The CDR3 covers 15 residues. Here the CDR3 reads CASSQAGQPQAKLFF. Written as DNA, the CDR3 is TGTGCCAGCAGCCAAGCTGGACAGCCACAGGCAAAACTGTTTTTT. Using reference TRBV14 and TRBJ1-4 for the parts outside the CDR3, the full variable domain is EAGVTQFPSHSVIEKGQTVTLRCDPISGHDNLYWYRRVMGKEIKFLLHFVKESKQDESGMPNNRFLAERTGGTYSTLKVQPAELEDSGVYFCASSQAGQPQAKLFFGSGTQLSVL.

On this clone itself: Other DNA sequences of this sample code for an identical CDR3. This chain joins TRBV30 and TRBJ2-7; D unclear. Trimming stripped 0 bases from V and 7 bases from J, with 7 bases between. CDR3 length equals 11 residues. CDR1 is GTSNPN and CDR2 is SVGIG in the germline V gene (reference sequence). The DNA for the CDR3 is TGTGCCTGGAGTGTGGGCCGTGAGCAGTACTTC. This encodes CAWSVGREQYF.

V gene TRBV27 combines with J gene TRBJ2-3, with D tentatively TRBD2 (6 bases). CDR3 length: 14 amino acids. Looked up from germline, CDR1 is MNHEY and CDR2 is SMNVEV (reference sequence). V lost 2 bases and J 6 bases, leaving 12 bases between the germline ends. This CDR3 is CASSLGGVPDTQYF. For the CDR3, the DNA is TGTGCCAGCAGTTTAGGCGGGGTCCCGGATACGCAGTATTTT.

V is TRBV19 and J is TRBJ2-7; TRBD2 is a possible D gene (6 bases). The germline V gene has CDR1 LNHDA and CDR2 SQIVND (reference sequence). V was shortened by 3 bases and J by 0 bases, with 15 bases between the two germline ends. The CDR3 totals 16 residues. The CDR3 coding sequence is TGTGCCAGTAGTATTGGAGGAAGGAGGGCCTCCTACGAGCAGTACTTC. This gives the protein CASSIGGRRASYEQYF.

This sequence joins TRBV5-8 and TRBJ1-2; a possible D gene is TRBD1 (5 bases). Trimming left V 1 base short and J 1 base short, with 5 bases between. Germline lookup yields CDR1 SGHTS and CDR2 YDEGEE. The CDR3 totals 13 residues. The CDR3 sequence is CASSLQGNYGYTF. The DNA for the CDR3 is TGTGCCAGCAGCTTGCAGGGTAACTATGGCTACACCTTC.

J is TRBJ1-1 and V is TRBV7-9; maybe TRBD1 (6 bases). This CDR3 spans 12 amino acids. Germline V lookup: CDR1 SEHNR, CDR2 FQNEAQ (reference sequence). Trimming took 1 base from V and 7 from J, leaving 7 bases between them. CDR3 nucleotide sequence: TGTGCCAGCAGCTTAGTAGGGGGTGAAGCTTTCTTT. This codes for CASSLVGGEAFF.

DNA for the CDR3: TGTGCCAGCAGTTTATCGGACAGGGGAGGCGTCTACGAGCAGTACTTC. Translating gives CASSLSDRGGVYEQYF. V and J are TRBV27 and TRBJ2-7; 9 bases are shared with TRBD1. The germline gives CDR1 MNHEY, CDR2 SMNVEV (reference sequence). The V gene end was trimmed by 0 bases and the J gene end by 3 bases; junction bases not matched to a gene: 6. The CDR3 runs 16 residues.

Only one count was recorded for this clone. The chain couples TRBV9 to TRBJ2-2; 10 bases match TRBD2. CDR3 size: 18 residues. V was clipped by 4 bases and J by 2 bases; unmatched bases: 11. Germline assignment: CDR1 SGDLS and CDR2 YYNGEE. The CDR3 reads CASSPRGSGRSNTGELFF. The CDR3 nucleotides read TGTGCCAGCAGCCCCCGCGGTAGCGGGAGGTCTAACACCGGGGAGCTGTTTTTT.

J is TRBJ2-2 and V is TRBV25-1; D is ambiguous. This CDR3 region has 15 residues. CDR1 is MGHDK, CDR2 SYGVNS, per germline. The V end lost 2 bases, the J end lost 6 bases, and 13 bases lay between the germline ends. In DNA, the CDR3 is TGTGCCAGCAGTGAAGGACGAAAGCTGGCCGGGGAGCTGTTTTTT. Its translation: CASSEGRKLAGELFF.

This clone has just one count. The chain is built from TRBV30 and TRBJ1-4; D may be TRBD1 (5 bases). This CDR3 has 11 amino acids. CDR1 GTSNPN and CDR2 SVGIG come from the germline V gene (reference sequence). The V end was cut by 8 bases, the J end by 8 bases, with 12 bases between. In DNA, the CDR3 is TGTGCCCGCCGACAGAGGGAAAAACTGTTTTTT. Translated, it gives CARRQREKLFF.

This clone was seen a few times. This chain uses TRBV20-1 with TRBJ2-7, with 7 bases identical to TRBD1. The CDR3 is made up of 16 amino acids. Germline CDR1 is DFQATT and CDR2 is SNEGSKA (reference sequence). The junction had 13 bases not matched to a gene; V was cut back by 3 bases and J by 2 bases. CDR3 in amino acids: CSASPVHRGRTYEQYF. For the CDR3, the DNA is TGCAGTGCTAGTCCCGTTCACAGGGGAAGGACCTACGAGCAGTACTTC.

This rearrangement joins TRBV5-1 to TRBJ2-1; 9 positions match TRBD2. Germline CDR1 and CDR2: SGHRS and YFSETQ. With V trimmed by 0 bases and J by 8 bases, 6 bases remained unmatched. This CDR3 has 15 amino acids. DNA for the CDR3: TGCGCCAGCAGCTTGGGAGCGGGAGGCGGGGATGAGCAGTTCTTC. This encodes CASSLGAGGGDEQFF.